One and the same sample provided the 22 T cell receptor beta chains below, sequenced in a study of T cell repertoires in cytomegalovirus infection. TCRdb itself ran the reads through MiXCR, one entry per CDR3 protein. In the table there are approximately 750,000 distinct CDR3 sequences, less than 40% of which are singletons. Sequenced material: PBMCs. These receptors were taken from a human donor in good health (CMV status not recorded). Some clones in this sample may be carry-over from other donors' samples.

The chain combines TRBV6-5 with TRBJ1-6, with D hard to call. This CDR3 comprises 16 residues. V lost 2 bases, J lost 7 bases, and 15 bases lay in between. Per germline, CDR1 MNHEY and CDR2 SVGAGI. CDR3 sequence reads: CASSYDSGIRNSPLHF. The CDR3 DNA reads TGTGCCAGCAGTTACGATTCCGGGATCCGGAATTCACCCCTCCACTTT.

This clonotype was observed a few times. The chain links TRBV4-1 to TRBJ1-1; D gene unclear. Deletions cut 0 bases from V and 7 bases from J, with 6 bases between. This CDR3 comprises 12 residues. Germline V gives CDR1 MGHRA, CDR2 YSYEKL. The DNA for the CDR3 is TGCGCCAGCAGCCAAGATGGGCTTGAAGCTTTCTTT. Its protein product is CASSQDGLEAFF.

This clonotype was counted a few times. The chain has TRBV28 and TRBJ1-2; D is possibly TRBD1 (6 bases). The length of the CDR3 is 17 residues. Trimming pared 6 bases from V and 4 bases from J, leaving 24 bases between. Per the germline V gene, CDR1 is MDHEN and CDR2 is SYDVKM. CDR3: CASRPGAKRLFSYGYTF. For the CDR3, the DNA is TGTGCCAGCAGGCCAGGGGCCAAGCGTCTCTTTAGCTATGGCTACACCTTC.

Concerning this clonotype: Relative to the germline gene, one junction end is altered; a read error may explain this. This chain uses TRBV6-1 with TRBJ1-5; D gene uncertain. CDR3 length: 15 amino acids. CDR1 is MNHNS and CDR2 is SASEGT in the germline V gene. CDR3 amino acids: CASSYLGVSTQPQHF. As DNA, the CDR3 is TGTGCCAGCAGTTACCTCGGGGTAAGCACTCAGCCCCAGCATTTT.

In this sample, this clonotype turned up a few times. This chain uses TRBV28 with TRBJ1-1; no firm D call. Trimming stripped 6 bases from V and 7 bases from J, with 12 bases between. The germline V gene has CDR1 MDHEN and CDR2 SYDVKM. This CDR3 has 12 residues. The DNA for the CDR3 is TGTGCCAGCAGCCGCTCGGGGTTTGAAGCTTTCTTT. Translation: CASSRSGFEAFF.

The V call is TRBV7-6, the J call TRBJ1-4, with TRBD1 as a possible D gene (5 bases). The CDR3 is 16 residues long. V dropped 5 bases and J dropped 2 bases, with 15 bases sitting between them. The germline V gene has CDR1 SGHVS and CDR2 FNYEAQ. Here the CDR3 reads CASSTRDIVTNEKLFF. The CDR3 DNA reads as TGTGCCAGCAGCACCAGGGATATCGTGACTAATGAAAAACTGTTTTTT. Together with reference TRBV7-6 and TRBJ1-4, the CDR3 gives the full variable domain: GAGVSQSPRYKVTKRGQDVALRCDPISGHVSLYWYRQALGQGPEFLTYFNYEAQQDKSGLPNDRFSAERPEGSISTLTIQRTEQRDSAMYRCASSTRDIVTNEKLFFGSGTQLSVL.

CDR3 sequence: CASSERGPVDYEQYF. CDR3 bases: TGTGCCAGCAGTGAAAGGGGTCCTGTCGACTACGAGCAGTACTTC. The V call is TRBV6-5, the J call TRBJ2-7; D may be TRBD1 (5 bases). This CDR3 is built from 15 residues. Deletions cut 5 bases from V and 3 bases from J, with 17 bases between. Germline-derived CDR1 and CDR2 are MNHEY and SVGAGI.

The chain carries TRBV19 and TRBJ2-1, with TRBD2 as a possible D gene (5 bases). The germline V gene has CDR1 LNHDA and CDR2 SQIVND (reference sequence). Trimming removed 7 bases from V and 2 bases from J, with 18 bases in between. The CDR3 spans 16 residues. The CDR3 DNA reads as TGTGCCAGTACCCCCCGGGAAGCGGCTCCCTACAATGAGCAGTTCTTC. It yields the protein CASTPREAAPYNEQFF.

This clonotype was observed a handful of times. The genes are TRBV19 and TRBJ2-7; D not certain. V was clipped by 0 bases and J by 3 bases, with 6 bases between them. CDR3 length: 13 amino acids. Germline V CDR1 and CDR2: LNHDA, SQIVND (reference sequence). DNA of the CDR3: TGTGCCAGTAGTATAGAAGCAGACTACGAGCAGTACTTC. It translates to CASSIEADYEQYF.

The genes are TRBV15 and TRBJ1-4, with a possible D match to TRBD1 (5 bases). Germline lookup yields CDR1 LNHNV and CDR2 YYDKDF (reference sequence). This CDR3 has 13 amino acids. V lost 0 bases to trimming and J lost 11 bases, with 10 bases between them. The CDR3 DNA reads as TGTGCCACCAGCAGAGATGGGGGGGATAAACTGTTTTTT. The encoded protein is CATSRDGGDKLFF.

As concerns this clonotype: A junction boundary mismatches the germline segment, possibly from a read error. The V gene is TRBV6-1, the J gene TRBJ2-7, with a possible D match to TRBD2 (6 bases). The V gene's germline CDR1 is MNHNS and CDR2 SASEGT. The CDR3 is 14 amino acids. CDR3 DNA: TGTGCCCGCAGTGATGCGGGGAGCTCCTACGAGCAGTACTTC. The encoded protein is CARSDAGSSYEQYF.

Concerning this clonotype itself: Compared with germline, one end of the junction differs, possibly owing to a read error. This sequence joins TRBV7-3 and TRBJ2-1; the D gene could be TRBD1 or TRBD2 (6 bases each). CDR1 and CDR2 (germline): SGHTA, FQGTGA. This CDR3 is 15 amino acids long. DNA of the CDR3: TGTTCCAGCAGCAAGGCGTTCGGGGGCCGCAATGAGCAGTTCTTC. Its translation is CSSSKAFGGRNEQFF.

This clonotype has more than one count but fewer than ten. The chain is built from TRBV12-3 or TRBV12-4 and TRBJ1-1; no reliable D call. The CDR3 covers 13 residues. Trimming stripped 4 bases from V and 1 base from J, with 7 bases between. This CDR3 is CASSSIGNTEAFF. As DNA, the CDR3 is TGTGCCAGCAGTTCCATCGGGAACACTGAAGCTTTCTTT.

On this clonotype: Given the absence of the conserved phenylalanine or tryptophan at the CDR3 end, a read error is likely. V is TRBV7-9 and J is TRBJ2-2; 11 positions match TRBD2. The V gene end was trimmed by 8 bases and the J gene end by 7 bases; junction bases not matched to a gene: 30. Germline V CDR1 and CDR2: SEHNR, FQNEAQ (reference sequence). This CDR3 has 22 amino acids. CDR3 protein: CASSNSRDRITSGSFVVGELFV. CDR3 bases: TGTGCCAGCTCTAACTCCCGGGACAGGATTACTAGCGGGAGTTTCGTCGTCGGGGAGCTGTTTGTT.

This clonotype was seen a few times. CDR3 sequence: CASSEGTSGPTQYF. The CDR3 nucleotides read TGTGCCAGCAGTGAAGGGACTAGCGGACCGACCCAGTACTTC. V gene TRBV25-1 combines with J gene TRBJ2-5; 11 bases match TRBD2. V was pared by 2 bases and J by 7 bases, with 3 bases of the junction left unmatched. CDR3 length: 14 amino acids. Per the germline V gene, CDR1 is MGHDK and CDR2 is SYGVNS.

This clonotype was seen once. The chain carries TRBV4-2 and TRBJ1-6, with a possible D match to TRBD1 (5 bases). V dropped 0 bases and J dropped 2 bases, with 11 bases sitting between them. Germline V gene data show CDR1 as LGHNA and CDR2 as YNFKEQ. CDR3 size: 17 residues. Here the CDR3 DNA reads TGTGCCAGCAGCCAAGATGAGGGGCGCGCCTATAATTCACCCCTCCACTTT. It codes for CASSQDEGRAYNSPLHF.

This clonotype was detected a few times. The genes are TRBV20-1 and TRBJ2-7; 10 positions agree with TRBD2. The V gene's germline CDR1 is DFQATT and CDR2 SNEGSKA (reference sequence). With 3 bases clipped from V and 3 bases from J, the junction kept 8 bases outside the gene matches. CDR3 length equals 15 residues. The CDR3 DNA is TGCAGTGCTAGGGGAACTAGCGGGATTGGCTACGAGCAGTACTTC. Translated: CSARGTSGIGYEQYF.

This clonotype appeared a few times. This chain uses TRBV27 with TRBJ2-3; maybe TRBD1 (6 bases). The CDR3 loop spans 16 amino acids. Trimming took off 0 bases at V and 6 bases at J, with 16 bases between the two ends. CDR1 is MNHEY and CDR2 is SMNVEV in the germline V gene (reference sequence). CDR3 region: CASSLSFIPGVDTQYF. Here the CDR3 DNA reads TGTGCCAGCAGTTTATCTTTTATCCCAGGGGTTGATACGCAGTATTTT.

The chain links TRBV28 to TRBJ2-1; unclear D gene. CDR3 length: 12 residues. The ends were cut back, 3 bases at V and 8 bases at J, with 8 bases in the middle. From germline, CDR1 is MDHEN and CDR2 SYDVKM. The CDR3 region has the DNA TGTGCCAGCAGTTTTCGGAGTGATGAGCAGTTCTTC. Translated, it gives CASSFRSDEQFF. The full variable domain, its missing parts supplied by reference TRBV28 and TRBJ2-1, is DVKVTQSSRYLVKRTGEKVFLECVQDMDHENMFWYRQDPGLGLRLIYFSYDVKMKEKGDIPEGYSVSREKKERFSLILESASTNQTSMYLCASSFRSDEQFFGPGTRLTVL.

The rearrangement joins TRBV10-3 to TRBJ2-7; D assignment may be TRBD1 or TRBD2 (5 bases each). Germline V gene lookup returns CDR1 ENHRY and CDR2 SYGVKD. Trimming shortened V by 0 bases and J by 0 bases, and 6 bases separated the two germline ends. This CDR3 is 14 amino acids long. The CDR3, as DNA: TGTGCCATCAGTGAGTCGAGGGGCTCCTACGAGCAGTACTTC. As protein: CAISESRGSYEQYF.

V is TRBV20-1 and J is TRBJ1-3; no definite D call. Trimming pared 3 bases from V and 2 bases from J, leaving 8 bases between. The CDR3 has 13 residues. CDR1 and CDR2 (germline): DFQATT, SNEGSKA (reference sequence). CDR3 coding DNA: TGCAGTGCTAGGGTTGTAGCTGGAAACACCATATATTTT. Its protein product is CSARVVAGNTIYF.

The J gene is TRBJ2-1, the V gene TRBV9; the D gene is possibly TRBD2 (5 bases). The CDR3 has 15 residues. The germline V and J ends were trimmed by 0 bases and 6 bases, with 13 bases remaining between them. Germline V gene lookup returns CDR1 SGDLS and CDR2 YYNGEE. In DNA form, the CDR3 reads TGTGCCAGCAGCGTAGCGGGTGGGAGTGGCAATGAGCAGTTCTTC. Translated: CASSVAGGSGNEQFF.